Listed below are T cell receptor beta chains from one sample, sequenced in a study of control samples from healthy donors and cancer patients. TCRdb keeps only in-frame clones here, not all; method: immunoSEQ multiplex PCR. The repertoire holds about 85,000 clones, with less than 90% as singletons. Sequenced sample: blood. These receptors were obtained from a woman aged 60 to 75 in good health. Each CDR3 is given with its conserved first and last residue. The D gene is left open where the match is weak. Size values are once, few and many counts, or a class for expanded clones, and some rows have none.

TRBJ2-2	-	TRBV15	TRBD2	TGTGCCACCAGCAGACTAGCGGACAACACCGGGGAGCTGTTTTTT	CATSRLADNTGELFF
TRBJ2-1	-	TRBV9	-	TGTGCCAGCAGCGTAGCTCCCGGAGGATACAATGAGCAGTTCTTC	CASSVAPGGYNEQFF
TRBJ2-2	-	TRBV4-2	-	TGTGCCAGCAGCCTGGGACAACGAAACACCGGGGAGCTGTTTTTT	CASSLGQRNTGELFF
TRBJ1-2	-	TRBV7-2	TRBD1	TGTGCCAGCAGCCTTCAGGGACAGGGCTCTGGCTACACCTTC	CASSLQGQGSGYTF
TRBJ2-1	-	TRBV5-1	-	TGCGCCAGCAGCGGAGGACTATCCGGGAAGAATGAGCAGTTCTTC	CASSGGLSGKNEQFF
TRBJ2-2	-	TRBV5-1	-	TGCGCCAGCAGCTCCGGACTGCCCCCCGGGGAGCTGTTTTTT	CASSSGLPPGELFF
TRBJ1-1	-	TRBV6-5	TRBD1	TGTGCCAGCAGTTTTGCAGGGGGCAGCACTGAAGCTTTCTTT	CASSFAGGSTEAFF
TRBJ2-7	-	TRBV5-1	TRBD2	TGCGCCAGCACCATGGGCGCGGGGGGGGCCTACGAGCAGTACTTC	CASTMGAGGAYEQYF
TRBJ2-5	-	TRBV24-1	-	TGTGCCACCAGTGACCTGGAGAGGGAGACCCAGTACTTC	CATSDLERETQYF
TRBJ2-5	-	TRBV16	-	TGTGCCAGCAGCCAAGGGAACCAGGGGCAAGAGACCCAGTACTTC	CASSQGNQGQETQYF
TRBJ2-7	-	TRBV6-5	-	TGTGCCAGCAGTTCCGCCTACGAGCAGTACTTC	CASSSAYEQYF
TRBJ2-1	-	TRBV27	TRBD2	TGTGCCAGCAGTTTTATAACTCGCGGGAGCTCCGGGAATGAGCAGTTCTTC	CASSFITRGSSGNEQFF
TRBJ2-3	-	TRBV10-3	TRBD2	TGTGCCATCGGAAGGGGCCTAGCGGGAATAACAGATACGCAGTATTTT	CAIGRGLAGITDTQYF
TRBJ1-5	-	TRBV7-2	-	TGTGCCAGCAGCCGGACGGGGTTATATCAGCCCCAGCATTTT	CASSRTGLYQPQHF
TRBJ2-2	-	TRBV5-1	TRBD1	TGCGCCAGCAGCGAAAGGGGGCGCAACACCGGGGAGCTGTTTTTT	CASSERGRNTGELFF
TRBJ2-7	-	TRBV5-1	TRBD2	TGCGCCAGCAGCCTTCGGACTAGCGGGGGGGCCTCCTACGAGCAGTACTTC	CASSLRTSGGASYEQYF
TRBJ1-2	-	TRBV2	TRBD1	TGTGCCAGCAGTGTCCCGGGGAGACAGGGGAAGGGATATGGCTACACCTTC	CASSVPGRQGKGYGYTF
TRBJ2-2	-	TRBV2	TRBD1	TGTGCCAGCATCGCTGGACAGGCCAGCACCGGGGAGCTGTTTTTT	CASIAGQASTGELFF
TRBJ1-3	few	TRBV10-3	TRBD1	TGTGCCACACAGGGGGCCTCGCTTAGGGGAGGAAACACCATATATTTT	CATQGASLRGGNTIYF
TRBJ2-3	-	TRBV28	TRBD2	TGTGCCACGTCCGCGGCACGACGACTAGCGGATACGCAGTATTTT	CATSAARRLADTQYF
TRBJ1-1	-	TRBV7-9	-	TGTGCCAGCAGCTTCGGGGGTGACACTGAAGCTTTCTTT	CASSFGGDTEAFF
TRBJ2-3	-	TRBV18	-	TGTGCCAGCTCACCAAGCACAGATACGCAGTATTTT	CASSPSTDTQYF
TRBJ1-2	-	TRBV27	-	TGTGCCGGCAGTTTTTTGGACAGCAGAGTCTATGGCTACACCTTC	CAGSFLDSRVYGYTF
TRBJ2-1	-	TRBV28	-	TGTGCCAGCAGTCGCCCCCTGGCTTACTCCTACAATGAGCAGTTCTTC	CASSRPLAYSYNEQFF
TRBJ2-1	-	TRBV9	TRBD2	TGTGCCAGCAGCGCCGTGACTAGCGGGGGTCACCGGGGGGAGCAGTTCTTC	CASSAVTSGGHRGEQFF
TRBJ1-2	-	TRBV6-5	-	TGTGCCAGCAGTTACTCGGCAGCCTATGGCTACACCTTC	CASSYSAAYGYTF
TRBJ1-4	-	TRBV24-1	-	TGTGCCACCAGTGACAGGGTTTCGGGAGAAAAACTGTTTTTT	CATSDRVSGEKLFF
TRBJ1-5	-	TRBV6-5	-	TGTGCCAGCAGAGAGGGGCAGGCTGTCCGACAGCCCCAGCATTTT	CASREGQAVRQPQHF
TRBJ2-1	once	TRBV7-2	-	TGTGCCAGCAGTCTAACAGGAACTCGATCCTACAATGAGCAGTTCTTC	CASSLTGTRSYNEQFF
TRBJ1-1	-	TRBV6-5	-	TGTGCCAGCAGAACCGAGTGGTTCACTGAAGCTTTCTTT	CASRTEWFTEAFF
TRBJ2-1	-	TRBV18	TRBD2	TGTGCCAGCTCACCAACGACGGGAGGGCATGAGCAGTTCTTC	CASSPTTGGHEQFF
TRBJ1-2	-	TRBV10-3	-	TGTGCCATCAGCCCCCTGGAGGCCTGGAATGGCTACACCTTC	CAISPLEAWNGYTF
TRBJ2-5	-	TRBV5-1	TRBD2	TGCGCCAGCAGCTTAGCGGGACCGCAAGAGACCCAGTACTTC	CASSLAGPQETQYF
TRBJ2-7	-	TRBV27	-	TGTGCCAGCAGGCAGAGCCCTTACGAGCAGTACTTC	CASRQSPYEQYF
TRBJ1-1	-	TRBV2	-	TGTGCCAGCAGGGCAATCAGACTGATCGGTGGGGCTTTCTTT	CASRAIRLIGGAFF
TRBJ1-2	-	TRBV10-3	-	TGTGCCATCAGTGAGAGGACGGGGCATGGCTACACCTTC	CAISERTGHGYTF
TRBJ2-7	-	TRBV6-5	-	TGTGCCAGCAGTTACTCGACCGGAAGCTCCTACGAGCAGTACTTC	CASSYSTGSSYEQYF
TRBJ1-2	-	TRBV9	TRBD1	TGTGCCAGCAGCGCGGGGACAGGCATTGGCTACACCTTC	CASSAGTGIGYTF
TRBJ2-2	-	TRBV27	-	TGTGCCAGCAGACAACAGGGAGGTACCGGGGAGCTGTTTTTT	CASRQQGGTGELFF
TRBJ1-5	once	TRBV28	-	TGTGCCAGCCGCGGGGGGGGGCTATGGAGCAATCAGCCCCAGCATTTT	CASRGGGLWSNQPQHF
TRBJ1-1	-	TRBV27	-	TGTGCCAGCAGTTCCTCCTCAGGGGCCCTCGTGAACACTGAAGCTTTCTTT	CASSSSSGALVNTEAFF
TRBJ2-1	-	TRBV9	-	TGTGCCAGCAGCCCCACAGGGGACTATTACAATGAGCAGTTCTTC	CASSPTGDYYNEQFF
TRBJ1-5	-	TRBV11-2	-	TGTGCCAGCAGCTTTAAGGGGGGAGGTCAGCCCCAGCATTTT	CASSFKGGGQPQHF
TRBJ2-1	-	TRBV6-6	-	TGTGCCAGCAGTTACAAAGGAGATGAGCAGTTCTTC	CASSYKGDEQFF
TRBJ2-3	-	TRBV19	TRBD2	TGTGCCAGTAGAACCCTAGCGGGGAGCACAGATACGCAGTATTTT	CASRTLAGSTDTQYF
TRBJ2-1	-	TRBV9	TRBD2	TGTGCCAGCAGCACTAGCGGGAGTGTTTACAATGAGCAGTTCTTC	CASSTSGSVYNEQFF
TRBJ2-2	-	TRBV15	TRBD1	TGTGCCACCAGCATCCGGGACAGGGTGACCGGGGAGCTGTTTTTT	CATSIRDRVTGELFF
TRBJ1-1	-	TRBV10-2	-	TGCGCCAGCATTGAGGGACCCAGGGGAAACACTGAAGCTTTCTTT	CASIEGPRGNTEAFF
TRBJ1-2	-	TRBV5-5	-	TGTGCCAGCAGCTTAGGGGCCGCCCCCCGTGGCTATGGCTACACCTTC	CASSLGAAPRGYGYTF
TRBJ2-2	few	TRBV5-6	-	TGTGCCAGCAGCTTGAGTACCGGGGAGCTGTTTTTT	CASSLSTGELFF
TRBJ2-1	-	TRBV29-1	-	TGCAGCGGTAGGACGTACAATGAGCAGTTCTTC	CSGRTYNEQFF
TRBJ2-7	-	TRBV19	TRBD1	TGTGCCAGTAGTCGACAGGGGGCCTACGAGCAGTACTTC	CASSRQGAYEQYF
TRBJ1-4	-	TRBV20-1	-	TGCAGTGCTAGTGAGGGTATACAGGGAACTGAAAAACTGTTTTTT	CSASEGIQGTEKLFF